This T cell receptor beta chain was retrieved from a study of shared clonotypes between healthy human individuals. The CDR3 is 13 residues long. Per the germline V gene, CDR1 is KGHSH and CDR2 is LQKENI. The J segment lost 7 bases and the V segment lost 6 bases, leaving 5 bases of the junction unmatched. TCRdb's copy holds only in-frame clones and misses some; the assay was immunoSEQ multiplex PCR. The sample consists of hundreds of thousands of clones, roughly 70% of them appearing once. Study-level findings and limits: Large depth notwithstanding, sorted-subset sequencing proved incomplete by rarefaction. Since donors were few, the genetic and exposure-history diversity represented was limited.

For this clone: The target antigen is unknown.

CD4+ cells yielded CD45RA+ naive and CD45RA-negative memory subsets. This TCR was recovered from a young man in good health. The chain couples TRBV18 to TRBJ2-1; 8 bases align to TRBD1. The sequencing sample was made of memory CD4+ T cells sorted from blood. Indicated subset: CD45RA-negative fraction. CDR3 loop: CASSKDRANEQFF. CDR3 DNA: TGTGCCAGCTCCAAGGACAGGGCGAATGAGCAGTTCTTC. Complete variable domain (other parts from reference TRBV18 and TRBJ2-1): NAGVMQNPRHLVRRRGQEARLRCSPMKGHSHVYWYRQLPEEGLKFMVYLQKENIIDESGMPKERFSAEFPKEGPSILRIQQVVRGDSAAYFCASSKDRANEQFFGPGTRLTVL.